The next 14 T cell receptor beta chains were all read from a single sample in a study of blood T cell repertoires in COVID-19. The protocol was immunoSEQ multiplex PCR, while the TCRdb copy is restricted to in-frame clones and leaves out a portion. The table records about 41,000 clones, roughly 83% of them present only once. The specimen sequenced was peripheral blood. The receptors originated from a woman aged 55-70 years with acute or convalescent COVID-19.

The chain couples TRBV19 to TRBJ2-1; D is unresolved. V lost 0 bases and J lost 5, with 5 bases in between. The germline V gene has CDR1 LNHDA and CDR2 SQIVND (reference sequence). The CDR3 is 13 amino acids. The CDR3 DNA reads TGTGCCAGTAGTATAGAGTCTAACAATGAGCAGTTCTTC. Amino acid sequence: CASSIESNNEQFF.

The chain links TRBV5-1 to TRBJ2-1; D not certain. Germline assignment: CDR1 SGHRS and CDR2 YFSETQ. There are 16 residues in the CDR3. Trimming took 2 bases from V and 2 from J, leaving 14 bases between them. The CDR3 protein is CASSFSSANTYNEQFF. The DNA of the CDR3 is TGCGCCAGCAGCTTCTCAAGTGCGAATACCTACAATGAGCAGTTCTTC.

This chain uses TRBV5-1 with TRBJ2-1; 11 nucleotides align to TRBD2. Trimming cost V 4 bases and J 4 bases; bases outside gene matches: 4. The CDR3 sequence is 15 residues long. Germline lookup yields CDR1 SGHRS and CDR2 YFSETQ. CDR3 amino acids: CASSPGTSGYNEQFF. DNA of the CDR3: TGCGCCAGCAGCCCGGGGACTAGCGGTTACAATGAGCAGTTCTTC.

The V and J genes are TRBV2 and TRBJ2-2, with a weak D call TRBD1 (6 bases). This CDR3 is 14 amino acids long. Germline lookup yields CDR1 SNHLY and CDR2 FYNNEI. The V and J ends lost 3 bases and 6 bases respectively, with 11 bases between them. CDR3: CASSDSWGPGELFF. CDR3 sequence (DNA): TGTGCCAGCAGTGATTCGTGGGGGCCCGGGGAGCTGTTTTTT.

This clone was recorded only once. This chain uses TRBV28 with TRBJ1-5; TRBD1 is a possible D gene (6 bases). Germline CDR1 is MDHEN and CDR2 is SYDVKM. The CDR3 runs 12 residues. The ends were cut back, 5 bases at V and 6 bases at J, with 8 bases in the middle. The CDR3 protein is CASSTRGQPQHF. CDR3 nucleotides: TGTGCCAGCAGTACCAGGGGTCAGCCCCAGCATTTT.

This rearrangement joins TRBV7-3 to TRBJ2-2; D gene ambiguous. From germline, CDR1 is SGHTA and CDR2 FQGTGA. V lost 5 bases and J 4 bases, leaving 5 bases between the germline ends. The CDR3 spans 12 residues. CDR3 loop: CASSTGTGELFF. The CDR3 nucleotides read TGTGCCAGCAGCACCGGCACCGGGGAGCTGTTTTTT.

This chain uses TRBV5-4 with TRBJ1-2; weak D call: TRBD1 (5 bases). The ends were cut back, 3 bases at V and 8 bases at J, with 17 bases in the middle. The CDR3 consists of 14 residues. CDR1 and CDR2 from the germline V gene are SGHNT and YYREEE (reference sequence). CDR3 region: CASSYRTRDWGYTF. The CDR3 DNA reads TGTGCCAGCAGCTACAGGACTAGGGATTGGGGCTACACCTTC.

The rearrangement uses TRBV7-9 and TRBJ1-2; 8 nucleotides match TRBD1. There are 17 residues in the CDR3. V shed 3 bases and J 0 bases; nucleotides not matched to a gene: 9. Germline V gene sequence: CDR1 SEHNR, CDR2 FQNEAQ (reference sequence). DNA of the CDR3: TGTGCCAGCAGCTTTAGTGGACAGGGACCAGCTAACTATGGCTACACCTTC. Its translation is CASSFSGQGPANYGYTF.

This clone was seen only a few times. This chain connects TRBV29-1 to TRBJ1-1; 10 bases agree with TRBD1. The trim removed 3 bases at V and 3 bases at J, leaving 4 bases unmatched. This CDR3 comprises 14 residues. Per germline, CDR1 SQVTM and CDR2 ANQGSEA. The CDR3 DNA reads TGCAGCGTTGAGAGGGACAGGGGAGACACTGAAGCTTTCTTT. Translation: CSVERDRGDTEAFF.

V is TRBV24-1 and J is TRBJ2-7; no definite D call. The CDR3 totals 15 residues. V was cut by 2 bases and J by 0 bases, with 10 bases left in between. Germline V gene lookup returns CDR1 KGHDR and CDR2 SFDVKD. The CDR3 bases are TGTGCCACCAGTGATTCAGGCAGGCTCTCCTACGAGCAGTACTTC. Amino acid sequence: CATSDSGRLSYEQYF.

The chain recombines TRBV9 with TRBJ2-2, with TRBD2 as a possible D gene (5 bases). Trimming stripped 1 base from V and 1 base from J, with 11 bases between. The CDR3 has 16 residues. The V gene's germline CDR1 is SGDLS and CDR2 YYNGEE. CDR3 loop: CASSVTRTLNTGELFF. CDR3 coding DNA: TGTGCCAGCAGCGTAACTAGGACTTTGAACACCGGGGAGCTGTTTTTT.

The chain joins TRBV12-5 to TRBJ1-2, with 9 nucleotides matching TRBD1. The CDR3 has 15 residues. V was clipped by 2 bases and J by 3 bases; unmatched bases: 4. Per the germline V gene, CDR1 is LGHNT and CDR2 is FRNRAP. Here the CDR3 DNA reads TGTGCTAGTGGTTTGACGGGACAGGGCCACTATGGCTACACCTTC. This gives the protein CASGLTGQGHYGYTF.

The genes are TRBV2 and TRBJ1-6; 8 positions match TRBD1. CDR3 length: 15 amino acids. CDR1 and CDR2 (germline): SNHLY, FYNNEI. The V gene end was trimmed by 0 bases and the J gene end by 10 bases; junction bases not matched to a gene: 5. The CDR3 spells CASSEAGQGQSPLHF. In nucleotides, the CDR3 is TGTGCCAGCAGTGAAGCCGGACAGGGACAATCACCCCTCCACTTT.

The CDR3: CASRPTGMANEKLFF. The CDR3 nucleotides are TGTGCCAGCAGACCTACAGGGATGGCGAATGAAAAACTGTTTTTT. The chain couples TRBV6-5 to TRBJ1-4, with D perhaps TRBD1 (6 bases). This CDR3 contains 15 residues. Germline V gene lookup returns CDR1 MNHEY and CDR2 SVGAGI. V shed 6 bases and J shed 5 bases, with 16 bases lying between them.